Listed here are 28 T cell receptor beta chains from one sample, sequenced in a study of response to subunit inactivated influenza vaccine. MiXCR, applied by TCRdb to the RT-PCR reads, yields one record per CDR3 protein. The table records fewer than 350,000 distinct CDR3 sequences, less than 25% of them present only once. This specimen consisted of PBMCs from blood, obtained approximately 20 months after vaccination. The receptors stem from a man aged 50 to 69 who received an inactivated influenza vaccine.

There are a few counts of this clonotype. This rearrangement joins TRBV24-1 to TRBJ1-5; possibly TRBD1 for D (5 bases). Germline V CDR1 and CDR2: KGHDR, SFDVKD. Trimming pared 4 bases from V and 1 base from J, leaving 13 bases between. This CDR3 spans 16 amino acids. CDR3 DNA sequence: TGTGCCACCAGTGAGGCGGGGGGACGAAGCAATCAGCCCCAGCATTTT. This codes for CATSEAGGRSNQPQHF.

V gene TRBV4-3 combines with J gene TRBJ2-1, with D perhaps TRBD1 (5 bases). CDR1 is LGHNA and CDR2 is YSLEER in the germline V gene. The CDR3 is made up of 15 amino acids. Trimming took 2 bases from V and 4 from J, leaving 12 bases between them. CDR3 sequence reads: CASSQLGDLYNEQFF. CDR3 sequence (DNA): TGCGCCAGCAGCCAATTAGGGGATTTGTACAATGAGCAGTTCTTC.

This sequence joins TRBV23-1 and TRBJ2-2; TRBD1 matches at 8 bases. TRBV23-1 is reported as an ORF; its role is uncertain. V lost 8 bases to trimming and J lost 6 bases; unmatched junction nucleotides: 8. This CDR3 region has 14 residues. The CDR3 nucleotides read TGCGCCAGCGGACAGGGAAAAATTCCCGGGGAGCTGTTTTTT. This translates into CASGQGKIPGELFF.

This clonotype has at least ten counts. The gene calls are TRBV10-3 and TRBJ1-3, with D unclear. From germline, CDR1 is ENHRY and CDR2 SYGVKD. Trimming left V 2 bases short and J 0 bases short, with 8 bases between. The CDR3 is 15 amino acids. In nucleotides, the CDR3 is TGTGCCATCAGTGAGAAGGACCACTCTGGAAACACCATATATTTT. Its translation: CAISEKDHSGNTIYF.

The V gene is TRBV7-2, the J gene TRBJ1-5; D is undetermined. The CDR3 length is 13 residues. V shed 1 base and J shed 11 bases, with 12 bases lying between them. CDR1 is SGHTA and CDR2 is FQGNSA in the germline V gene. DNA for the CDR3: TGTGCCAGCAGCTTAGTGGCCACCGAGGCCCAGCATTTT. It translates to CASSLVATEAQHF.

V and J are TRBV20-1 and TRBJ1-4; 7 bases align to TRBD1. CDR3 length: 14 residues. J gave up 5 bases and V 1 base, and 4 bases lay outside the gene matches. Germline V gene data show CDR1 as DFQATT and CDR2 as SNEGSKA (reference sequence). CDR3 region: CSARGVTGNEKLFF. CDR3 DNA: TGCAGTGCTAGAGGAGTGACAGGGAATGAAAAACTGTTTTTT.

This clonotype was seen more than once but under ten times. The chain joins TRBV29-1 to TRBJ2-1; D is undetermined. V was shortened by 4 bases and J by 7 bases, with 11 bases between the two germline ends. This CDR3 has 12 amino acids. Germline V gives CDR1 SQVTM, CDR2 ANQGSEA. The CDR3 DNA sequence: TGCAGCGTTGGTGCCCGCTGGAATGAGCAGTTCTTC. It translates to CSVGARWNEQFF.

This clonotype occurred many times. For the CDR3, the DNA is TGTGCCAGCAGCTTAGGGCAGGGGGCGGGTAATCAGCCCCAGCATTTT. Translating gives CASSLGQGAGNQPQHF. This chain joins TRBV7-2 and TRBJ1-5; 8 bases fit TRBD1. Looked up from germline, CDR1 is SGHTA and CDR2 is FQGNSA. Unmatched junction bases numbered 6, after V lost 1 base and J lost 4 bases. The CDR3 spans 16 residues.

This clonotype was seen more than once but under ten times. The J gene is TRBJ2-4, the V gene TRBV3-1; D possibly corresponds to TRBD1 (5 bases). V lost 0 bases to trimming and J lost 0 bases, with 9 bases between them. Germline V CDR1 and CDR2: LGHDT, YNNKEL (reference sequence). The CDR3 covers 16 residues. The CDR3: CASSQERQLAKNIQYF. As DNA, the CDR3 is TGTGCCAGCAGCCAAGAACGACAGCTAGCCAAAAACATTCAGTACTTC.

This clonotype was counted a few times. The chain couples TRBV3-1 to TRBJ2-4, with 12 bases fitting TRBD2. The ends lost 5 bases at V and 1 base at J; junction bases unmatched: 6. There are 17 residues in the CDR3. Germline loops: CDR1 LGHDT, CDR2 YNNKEL (reference sequence). CDR3 DNA: TGTGCCAGCAGCGGACGGGGACTAGCGGGTGCCAAAAACATTCAGTACTTC. The encoded protein is CASSGRGLAGAKNIQYF.

There are many counts of this clonotype. The CDR3 coding sequence is TGTGCCAGCACCCGGACAGGGGGAGTGGAAAAACTGTTTTTT. Its protein product is CASTRTGGVEKLFF. This chain uses TRBV12-3 or TRBV12-4 with TRBJ1-4, with 10 bases that match TRBD1. The CDR3 has 14 residues. Trimming at V came to 7 bases and at J to 8 bases, leaving 7 bases not matched to a gene.

This clonotype was detected only a few times. The CDR3 loop is CSARVGKYTGELFF. CDR3 in DNA: TGCAGTGCTAGAGTCGGGAAATACACCGGGGAGCTGTTTTTT. V and J are TRBV20-1 and TRBJ2-2, with TRBD2 as a possible D gene (5 bases). Germline CDR1 reads DFQATT; CDR2 reads SNEGSKA (reference sequence). V dropped 1 base and J dropped 3 bases, with 9 bases sitting between them. The CDR3 is made up of 14 amino acids.

The sample holds a few counts of this clonotype. V and J are TRBV11-2 and TRBJ1-1; D remains unclear. Germline CDR1 is SGHAT and CDR2 is FQNNGV. Trimming pared 1 base from V and 6 bases from J, leaving 15 bases between. The CDR3 consists of 15 residues. CDR3 DNA sequence: TGTGCCAGCAGCTTAGTACGGCCAGGTGATCCTGAAGCTTTCTTT. It is translated as CASSLVRPGDPEAFF.

The rearrangement links TRBV14 to TRBJ1-2; D not resolved. V was shortened by 4 bases and J by 4 bases, with 7 bases between the two germline ends. The CDR3 is 12 amino acids. Germline V lookup: CDR1 SGHDN, CDR2 FVKESK. This chain's CDR3 is CASSRAGYGYTF. CDR3 DNA sequence: TGTGCCAGCAGCCGGGCCGGCTATGGCTACACCTTC.

The chain links TRBV2 to TRBJ2-2; 10 bases map to TRBD1. Trimming took 4 bases from V and 1 from J; bases not matched to a gene: 6. The CDR3 contains 17 residues. Germline V lookup: CDR1 SNHLY, CDR2 FYNNEI. CDR3 sequence reads: CASSVGTGVMNTGELFF. The DNA of the CDR3 is TGTGCCAGCAGTGTCGGGACAGGGGTGATGAACACCGGGGAGCTGTTTTTT. The full variable domain, with the rest looked up from reference TRBV2 and TRBJ2-2, is EPEVTQTPSHQVTQMGQEVILRCVPISNHLYFYWYRQILGQKVEFLVSFYNNEISEKSEIFDDQFSVERPDGSNFTLKIRSTKLEDSAMYFCASSVGTGVMNTGELFFGEGSRLTVL.

The chain combines TRBV7-9 with TRBJ2-2; D gene ambiguous. Germline assignment: CDR1 SEHNR and CDR2 FQNEAQ (reference sequence). V was shortened by 5 bases and J by 0 bases, with 10 bases between the two germline ends. This CDR3 spans 15 amino acids. CDR3: CASSRTVSNTGELFF. The CDR3 DNA is TGTGCCAGCAGCCGGACGGTATCGAACACCGGGGAGCTGTTTTTT.

This sequence joins TRBV29-1 and TRBJ2-4; 10 nucleotides align to TRBD1. The CDR3 extends over 15 amino acids. With 6 bases clipped from V and 9 bases from J, the junction kept 14 bases outside the gene matches. The germline CDR1 and CDR2 sequences are SQVTM and ANQGSEA. CDR3 protein: CSVSLVGTGVIIQYF. CDR3 nucleotide sequence: TGCAGCGTCTCCCTGGTAGGGACAGGGGTGATCATTCAGTACTTC.

The rearrangement links TRBV7-2 to TRBJ1-5; 10 positions agree with TRBD1. J gave up 6 bases and V 1 base, and 3 bases lay outside the gene matches. CDR1 and CDR2 from the germline V gene are SGHTA and FQGNSA. The CDR3 is 15 residues long. The CDR3 protein is CASSLEGQGIQPQHF. Here the CDR3 DNA reads TGTGCCAGCAGCTTAGAGGGACAGGGGATTCAGCCCCAGCATTTT.

This clonotype was counted ten times or more. The rearrangement links TRBV3-1 to TRBJ1-4; TRBD1 agrees at 9 bases. The ends lost 5 bases at V and 0 bases at J; junction bases unmatched: 4. The germline gives CDR1 LGHDT, CDR2 YNNKEL (reference sequence). This CDR3 contains 16 residues. The chain's CDR3 is CASSWWDRATNEKLFF. CDR3 DNA sequence: TGTGCCAGCAGCTGGTGGGACAGGGCAACTAATGAAAAACTGTTTTTT.

This clonotype was seen a few times. V usage is TRBV9 and J usage is TRBJ1-6; D not certain. The CDR3 is 13 amino acids. Trimming pared 0 bases from V and 7 bases from J, leaving 5 bases between. Germline V gene data show CDR1 as SGDLS and CDR2 as YYNGEE. CDR3 DNA: TGTGCCAGCAGCGTAGCGTTGAATTCACCCCTCCACTTT. Translated, it gives CASSVALNSPLHF.

This clonotype came up once. This chain links TRBV20-1 with TRBJ1-1; unclear D gene. The CDR3 runs to 14 residues. Trimming stripped 3 bases from V and 3 bases from J, with 14 bases between. Germline V gene data show CDR1 as DFQATT and CDR2 as SNEGSKA (reference sequence). The CDR3 loop is CSARLSGRDTEAFF. The CDR3 region has the DNA TGCAGTGCTAGGCTGTCGGGGAGGGACACTGAAGCTTTCTTT.

The chain combines TRBV9 with TRBJ1-2; tentatively, D is TRBD1 (5 bases). V gave up 4 bases and J gave up 3 bases, with 19 bases separating them. The CDR3 spans 16 residues. Per the germline V gene, CDR1 is SGDLS and CDR2 is YYNGEE. The CDR3 coding sequence is TGTGCCAGCAGCCATCCCGCAGGGCCCAAAGACTATGGCTACACCTTC. Residues: CASSHPAGPKDYGYTF. Using reference TRBV9 and TRBJ1-2 for the parts outside the CDR3, the full variable domain is DSGVTQTPKHLITATGQRVTLRCSPRSGDLSVYWYQQSLDQGLQFLIQYYNGEERAKGNILERFSAQQFPDLHSELNLSSLELGDSALYFCASSHPAGPKDYGYTFGSGTRLTVV.

CDR3 DNA sequence: TGCGCCAGCAGCGCTAATTCCGGGGAGCAGTACTTC. Its translation is CASSANSGEQYF. The rearrangement joins TRBV5-1 to TRBJ2-7; D uncertain. V was pared by 4 bases and J by 7 bases, with 12 bases between. Germline assignment: CDR1 SGHRS and CDR2 YFSETQ. This CDR3 is built from 12 residues.

A word on this clonotype: At one end the junction does not follow the germline gene, possibly because of a read error. V is TRBV5-1 and J is TRBJ2-1, with a weak D call TRBD2 (7 bases). Germline CDR1 SGHRS, CDR2 YFSETQ. The CDR3 totals 16 residues. This chain's CDR3 is CAGSLGGQRGNNEQFF. In DNA, the CDR3 is TGCGCCGGCAGCTTGGGGGGCCAGCGGGGCAACAATGAGCAGTTCTTC.

This clonotype was counted a few times. V is TRBV18 and J is TRBJ1-2; perhaps TRBD1 as D (6 bases). CDR1 is KGHSH, CDR2 LQKENI, per germline. The V end was cut by 3 bases, the J end by 0 bases, with 14 bases between. The CDR3 is made up of 16 amino acids. DNA for the CDR3: TGTGCCAGCTCACCCCAGGGGCCGCCAGCTAACTATGGCTACACCTTC. Translation gives CASSPQGPPANYGYTF.

CDR3 in DNA: TGTGCCAGCAGCTTAGCGAGTGGAGGTTCCTACAATGAGCAGTTCTTC. Translation: CASSLASGGSYNEQFF. The rearrangement uses TRBV7-2 and TRBJ2-1; TRBD2 is a possible D gene (5 bases). Germline values: CDR1 SGHTA, CDR2 FQGNSA. The CDR3 sequence is 16 residues long. V was cut by 0 bases and J by 1 base, with 10 bases left in between.

In this sample, this clonotype turned up many times. CDR3 in DNA: TGTGCCAGCACCCCGGGAGGGCTAGCGGGAAGTACGCAGTATTTT. Its translation: CASTPGGLAGSTQYF. This rearrangement joins TRBV12-3 or TRBV12-4 to TRBJ2-3, with TRBD2 matching 9 bases. This CDR3 is 15 amino acids long. V trimming: 7 bases; J trimming: 8 bases; junction bases outside the gene matches: 13.

In this sample, this clonotype turned up a few times. The chain combines TRBV20-1 with TRBJ1-2, with D uncertain. From germline, CDR1 is DFQATT and CDR2 SNEGSKA (reference sequence). This CDR3 spans 14 amino acids. The germline V and J ends were trimmed by 1 base and 2 bases, with 11 bases remaining between them. CDR3 residues: CSARGRRRNYGYTF. The CDR3 DNA is TGCAGTGCTAGAGGACGGCGGCGGAACTATGGCTACACCTTC.